This T cell receptor beta chain was observed in a study of shared clonotypes between healthy human individuals. CD45RO-negative cells were positively selected for CCR7, leaving out terminally differentiated effector memory CD45RA+ cells. Trimming cost V 1 base and J 2 bases; bases outside gene matches: 15. This CDR3 has 20 residues. Looked up from germline, CDR1 is KGHSH and CDR2 is LQKENI. TCRdb's copy holds only in-frame clones and misses some; the assay was immunoSEQ multiplex PCR. Among a few million clones listed, roughly 95% were seen once. The sequence came from a young man in good health. Some clones in this sample may be carry-over from other donors' samples. Sequenced material: naive CD8+ T cells from PBMCs. The V gene is TRBV18, the J gene TRBJ2-3; 10 nucleotides agree with TRBD2. Here the CDR3 reads CASSPQGEFPSGGFTDTQYF. CDR3 nucleotides: TGTGCCAGCTCACCACAGGGGGAGTTCCCTAGCGGGGGATTCACAGATACGCAGTATTTT.